The T cell receptor beta chain described here comes from a study of blood T cells in healthy people across ages. A J-beta primer mix and a sample-barcoded 5' primer were used in a second PCR of roughly 6 to 11 cycles. TCRdb processed the 5' RACE reads anew with MiXCR; each CDR3 protein has one entry. Among 1.5 million to 2 million distinct CDR3 sequences, around 50% were seen once, and the ten largest hold more than 2%. This clonotype occurred a few times. Its antigen is undetermined. Study-wide points: TCR beta diversity was tightly associated with the proportion of naive T cells. Greater diversity and more naive CD4+ cells were seen in long-lived donors than in aged donors. Changes seen in expanded clonotypes were possibly confounded by donor CMV status left unknown.

From germline, CDR1 is DFQATT and CDR2 SNEGSKA (reference sequence). The CDR3 is made up of 13 amino acids. The sequencing input was blood. This clonotype was sampled from a woman aged 40 to 50 in good health. This chain connects TRBV20-1 to TRBJ2-3; D is tentatively TRBD1 or TRBD2 (6 bases each). The chain's CDR3 is CGGTTESTDTQYF. The CDR3 DNA is TGCGGGGGGACAACCGAAAGCACAGATACGCAGTATTTT.